The T cell receptor (beta chain) under discussion was sequenced for a study of T cells in Graves' hyperthyroidism and ophthalmopathy (dated by TCRdb to between 2018 and 2020). For context, the study as a whole: Peripheral blood samples were taken at the time of initial diagnosis, prior to any treatment. TCR V-J signatures able to tell the groups apart were searched for in a discovery cohort of some 97 patients, of whom 43 had Graves' ophthalmopathy and roughly 58 had stable Graves' hyperthyroidism. Whether ophthalmopathy could be predicted prospectively was tested in an independent validation cohort made up of 18 to 20 hyperthyroidism patients plus 17 patients who later progressed to ophthalmopathy. The 100 discovery patients were divided at random into training and test sets in a 7:3 ratio. Thyroid tissue and blood T-cell repertoires from about six Graves' hyperthyroidism patients were also compared in the study. Following sampling, methimazole starting at 30 mg daily was given to hyperthyroidism patients, and high-dose intravenous methylprednisolone was given to ophthalmopathy patients. The paper describes TCR Vbeta CDR3 sequencing of some 130 peripheral blood samples, made up of about 40 ophthalmopathy patients, approximately 76 hyperthyroidism patients and roughly 17 progressor patients.

Moderately to severely active disease, a Clinical Activity Score of at least 3, a NOSPECS grade of at least 4, and a duration under 3 months were present in ophthalmopathy patients. Exclusion was applied to patients with uncontrolled infections, other autoimmune diseases, pregnancy or lactation. Diagnoses were based on clinical symptoms, serum thyroxine and TRAb, thyroid ultrasound and orbital computed tomography. PBMCs were isolated from more than 9 ml of fresh peripheral blood by Ficoll-Paque density gradient centrifugation. Trizol reagent was used to extract total RNA, and RNA quality was then checked on an Agilent 2100 Bioanalyzer. Paper-wide results and their limitations: Sample size was not statistically predetermined, and blinding of investigators to group allocation was not performed. Blood samples also contained most of the expanded thyroid clonotypes (frequency above 0.001), which suggests that blood repertoires may reflect thyroid immune responses. In validation, the model predicted progression to ophthalmopathy with approximately 71% sensitivity and about 72% specificity, a median of 6.5 months before onset. In cross-validation, a model built on a 13 V-J signature told ophthalmopathy apart from stable hyperthyroidism with 87.88% sensitivity and approximately 84% specificity, and in testing the same model reached 80%/75%.

The TCR beta CDR3 regions were amplified from the RNA transcripts. The TCR CDR3 was subjected to a first round of RT-PCR using the HTBI primer set and the Qiagen OneStep RT-PCR kit. Libraries were constructed in a second round of multiplex PCR, after which size selection and purification were performed. Paired-end sequencing of the libraries was performed with 100 bp reads on an Illumina HiSeq2000. On the study's bioinformatics: SOAPnuke was used to process the raw data, throwing out any read that contained adapters or uncalled bases, had a mean Phred below 15, or lacked an exact constant-primer or identifier match. High-quality paired reads were merged with COPE v1.2.5, and unique nucleotide sequences were defined as clonotypes. MiTCR v1.1 was used to align clonotypes to the IMGT TRBV, TRBD and TRBJ reference segments. Analysis was restricted to V-J combinations with a frequency above 0.0001, which covered roughly 99% of repertoires. The TCS score was defined as F50 (clonal expansion) divided by E x V (chaos), with BLOSUM62-based TCRdist calculated between CDR3 peptides within each V-J. Welch's t-statistics and random forest reduced some 510 V-J features to roughly 13, which were used in a naive Bayes classifier (R e1071). TCRdb took the public reads, trimmed them with fastp at Q25, ran MiXCR for clone calling and kept in-frame beta chains. Here each entry gathers all rows of one CDR3 protein and keeps the most common genes and DNA. These V and J calls rely on TCRdb rather than the paper's analysis. This sample holds about 530,000 distinct CDR3 sequences; over 15% were observed only once. Around 17% of the sample rests with the top ten.

From its cysteine to its phenylalanine, the CDR3 spans 15 amino acids. Just the 45-base CDR3 DNA is kept, in frame starting at base 1. CDR1 MDHEN and CDR2 SYDVKM are derived from the germline V gene. V loses 6 bases at its end and J loses 4 bases; junction bases beyond the gene matches: 8. This clonotype was seen at least ten times. Its cognate antigen has yet to be identified. Base quality data are lacking; no much larger clone is found one base away. Recombination connected TRBV28 to TRBJ2-2, and TRBD1 matches 7 of the central bases. The clonotype comes from a woman aged 18-29 years with Graves' ophthalmopathy. Sequencing input: blood. The CDR3 reads CASRPRQGGTGELFF. In nucleotides, the sequence is TGTGCCAGCAGACCTCGACAGGGCGGCACCGGGGAGCTGTTTTTT.